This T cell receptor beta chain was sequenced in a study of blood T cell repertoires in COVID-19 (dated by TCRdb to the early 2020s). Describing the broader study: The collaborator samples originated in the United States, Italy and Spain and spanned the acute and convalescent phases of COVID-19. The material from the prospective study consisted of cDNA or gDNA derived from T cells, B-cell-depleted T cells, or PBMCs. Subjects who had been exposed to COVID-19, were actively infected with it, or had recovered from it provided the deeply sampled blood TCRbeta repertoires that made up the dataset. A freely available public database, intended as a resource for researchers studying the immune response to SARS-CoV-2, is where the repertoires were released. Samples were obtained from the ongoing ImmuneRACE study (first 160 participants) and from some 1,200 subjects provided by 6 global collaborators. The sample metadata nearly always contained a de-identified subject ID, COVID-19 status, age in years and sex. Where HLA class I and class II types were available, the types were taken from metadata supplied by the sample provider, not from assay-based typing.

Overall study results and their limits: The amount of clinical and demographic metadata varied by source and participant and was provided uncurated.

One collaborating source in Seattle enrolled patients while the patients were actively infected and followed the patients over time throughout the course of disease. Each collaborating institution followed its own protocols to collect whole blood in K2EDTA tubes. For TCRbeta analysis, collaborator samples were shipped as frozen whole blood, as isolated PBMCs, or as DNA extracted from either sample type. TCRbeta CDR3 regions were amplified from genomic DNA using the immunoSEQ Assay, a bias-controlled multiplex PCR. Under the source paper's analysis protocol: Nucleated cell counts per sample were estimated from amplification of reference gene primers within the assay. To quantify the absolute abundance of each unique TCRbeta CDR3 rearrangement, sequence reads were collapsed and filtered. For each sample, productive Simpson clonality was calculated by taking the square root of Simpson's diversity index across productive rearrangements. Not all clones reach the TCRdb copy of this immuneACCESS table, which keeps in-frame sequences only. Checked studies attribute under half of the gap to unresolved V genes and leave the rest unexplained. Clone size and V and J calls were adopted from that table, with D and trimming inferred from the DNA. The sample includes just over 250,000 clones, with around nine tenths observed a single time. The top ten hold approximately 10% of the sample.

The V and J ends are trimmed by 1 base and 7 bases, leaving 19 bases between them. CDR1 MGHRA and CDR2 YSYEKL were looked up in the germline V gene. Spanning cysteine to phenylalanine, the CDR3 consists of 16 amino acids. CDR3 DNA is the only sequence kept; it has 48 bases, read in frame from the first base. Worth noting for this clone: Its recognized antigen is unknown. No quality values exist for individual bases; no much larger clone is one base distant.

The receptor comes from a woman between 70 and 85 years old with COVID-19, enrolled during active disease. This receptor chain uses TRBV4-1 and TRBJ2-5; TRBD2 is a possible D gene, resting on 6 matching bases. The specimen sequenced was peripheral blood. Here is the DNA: TGCGCCAGCAGCCAAGGTTCGGCAACCCTCGGGGGGACCCAGTACTTC. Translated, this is CASSQGSATLGGTQYF.